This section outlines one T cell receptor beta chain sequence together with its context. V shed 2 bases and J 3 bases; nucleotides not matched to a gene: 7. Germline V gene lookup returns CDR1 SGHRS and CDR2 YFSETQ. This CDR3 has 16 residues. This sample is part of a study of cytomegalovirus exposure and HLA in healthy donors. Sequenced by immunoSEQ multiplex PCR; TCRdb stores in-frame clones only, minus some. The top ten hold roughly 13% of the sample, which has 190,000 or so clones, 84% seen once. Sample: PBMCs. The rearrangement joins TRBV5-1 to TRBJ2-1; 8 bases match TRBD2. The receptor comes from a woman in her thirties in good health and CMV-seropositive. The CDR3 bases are TGCGCCAGCAGCTTCAGGGCTAGCGGGTTCTACAATGAGCAGTTCTTC. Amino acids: CASSFRASGFYNEQFF.